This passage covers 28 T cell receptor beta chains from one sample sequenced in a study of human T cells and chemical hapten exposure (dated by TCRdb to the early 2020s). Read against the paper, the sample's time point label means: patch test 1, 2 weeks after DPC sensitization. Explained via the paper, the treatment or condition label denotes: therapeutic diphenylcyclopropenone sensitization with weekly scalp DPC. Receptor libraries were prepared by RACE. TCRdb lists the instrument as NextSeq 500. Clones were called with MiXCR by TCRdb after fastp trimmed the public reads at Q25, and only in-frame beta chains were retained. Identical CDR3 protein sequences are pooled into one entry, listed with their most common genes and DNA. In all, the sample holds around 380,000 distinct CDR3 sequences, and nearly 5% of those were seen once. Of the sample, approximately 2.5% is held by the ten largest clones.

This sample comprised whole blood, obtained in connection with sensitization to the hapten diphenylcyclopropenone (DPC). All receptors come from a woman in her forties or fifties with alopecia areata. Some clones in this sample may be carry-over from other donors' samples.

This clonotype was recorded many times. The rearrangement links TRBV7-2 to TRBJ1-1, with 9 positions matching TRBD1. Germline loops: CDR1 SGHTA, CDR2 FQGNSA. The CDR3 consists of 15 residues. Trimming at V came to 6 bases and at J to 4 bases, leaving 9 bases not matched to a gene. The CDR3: CASRQTMTGGTEAFF. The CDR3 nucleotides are TGTGCCAGCAGACAGACGATGACAGGGGGCACTGAAGCTTTCTTT. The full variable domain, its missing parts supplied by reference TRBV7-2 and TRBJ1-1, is GAGVSQSPSNKVTEKGKDVELRCDPISGHTALYWYRQSLGQGLEFLIYFQGNSAPDKSGLPSDRFSAERTGGSVSTLTIQRTQQEDSAVYLCASRQTMTGGTEAFFGQGTRLTVV.

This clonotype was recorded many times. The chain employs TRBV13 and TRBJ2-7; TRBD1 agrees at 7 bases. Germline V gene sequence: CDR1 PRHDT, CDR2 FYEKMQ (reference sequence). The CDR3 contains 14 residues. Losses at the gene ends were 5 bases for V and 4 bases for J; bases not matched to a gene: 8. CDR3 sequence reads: CASSQGQAGYEQYF. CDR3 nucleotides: TGTGCCAGCAGCCAAGGACAGGCAGGGTACGAGCAGTACTTC.

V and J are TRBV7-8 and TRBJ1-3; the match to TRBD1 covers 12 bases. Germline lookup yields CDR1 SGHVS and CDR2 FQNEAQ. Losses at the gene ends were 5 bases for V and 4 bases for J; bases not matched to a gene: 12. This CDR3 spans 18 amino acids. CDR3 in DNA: TGTGCCAGCAGCCCTCGACCGGGACAGGGGGCGCCCGGAAACACCATATATTTT. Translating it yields CASSPRPGQGAPGNTIYF.

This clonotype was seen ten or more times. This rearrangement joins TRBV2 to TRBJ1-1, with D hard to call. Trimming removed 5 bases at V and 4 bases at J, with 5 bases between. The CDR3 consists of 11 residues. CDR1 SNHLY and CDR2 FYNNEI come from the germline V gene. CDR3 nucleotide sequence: TGTGCCAGCAGTCCTCCCACTGAAGCTTTCTTT. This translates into CASSPPTEAFF.

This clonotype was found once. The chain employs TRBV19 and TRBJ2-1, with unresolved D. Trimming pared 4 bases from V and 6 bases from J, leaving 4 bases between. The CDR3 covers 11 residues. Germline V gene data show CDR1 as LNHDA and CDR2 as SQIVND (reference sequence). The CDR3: CASSTGNEQFF. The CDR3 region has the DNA TGTGCCAGTAGTACTGGCAATGAGCAGTTCTTC.

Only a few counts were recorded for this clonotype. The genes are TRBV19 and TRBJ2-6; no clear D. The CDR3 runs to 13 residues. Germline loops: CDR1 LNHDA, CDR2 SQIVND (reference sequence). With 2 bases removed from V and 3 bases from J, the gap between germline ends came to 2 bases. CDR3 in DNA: TGTGCCAGTAGTATACTTGGGGCCAACGTCCTGACTTTC. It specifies CASSILGANVLTF.

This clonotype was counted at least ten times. CDR3: CASSYSIDIHPPHEKLFF. The CDR3 DNA is TGTGCCAGCAGTTACTCAATTGACATCCATCCGCCCCATGAAAAACTGTTTTTT. The chain links TRBV6-5 to TRBJ1-4; D is unclear. The CDR3 extends over 18 amino acids. Trimming left V 0 bases short and J 6 bases short, with 20 bases between. Germline assignment: CDR1 MNHEY and CDR2 SVGAGI.

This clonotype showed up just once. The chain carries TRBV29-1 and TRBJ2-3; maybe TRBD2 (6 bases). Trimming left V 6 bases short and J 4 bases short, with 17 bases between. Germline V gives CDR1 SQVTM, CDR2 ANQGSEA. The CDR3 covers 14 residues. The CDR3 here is CSVVPEGLPDTQYF. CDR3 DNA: TGCAGCGTCGTCCCGGAGGGGTTACCAGATACGCAGTATTTT.

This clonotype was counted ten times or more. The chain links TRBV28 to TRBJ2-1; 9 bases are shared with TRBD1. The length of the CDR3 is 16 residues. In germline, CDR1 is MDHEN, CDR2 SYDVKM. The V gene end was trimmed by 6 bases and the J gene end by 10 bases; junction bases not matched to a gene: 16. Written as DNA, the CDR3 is TGTGCCAGCAGCCTCCTCTTAGGACAGGGGTCGAAGGAGCAGTTCTTC. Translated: CASSLLLGQGSKEQFF.

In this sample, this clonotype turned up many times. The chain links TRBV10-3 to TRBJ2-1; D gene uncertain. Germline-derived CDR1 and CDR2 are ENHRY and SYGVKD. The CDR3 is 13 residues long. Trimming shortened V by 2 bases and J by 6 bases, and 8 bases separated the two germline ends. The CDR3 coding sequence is TGTGCCATCAGTGAGGGTAGAGGCAATGAGCAGTTCTTC. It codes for CAISEGRGNEQFF.

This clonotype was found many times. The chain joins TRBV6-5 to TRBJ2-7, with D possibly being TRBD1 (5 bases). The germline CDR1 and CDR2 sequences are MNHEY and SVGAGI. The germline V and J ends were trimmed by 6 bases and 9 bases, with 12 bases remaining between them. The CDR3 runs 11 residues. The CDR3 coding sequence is TGTGCCAGCAGCCGCCTAGGGGTGCAGTACTTC. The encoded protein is CASSRLGVQYF.

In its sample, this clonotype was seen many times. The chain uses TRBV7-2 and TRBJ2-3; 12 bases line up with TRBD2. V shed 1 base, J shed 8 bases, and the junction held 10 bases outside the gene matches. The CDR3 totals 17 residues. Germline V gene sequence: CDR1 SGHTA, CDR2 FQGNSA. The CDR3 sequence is CASSLVGTSGSSGTQYF. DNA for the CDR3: TGTGCCAGCAGCTTAGTGGGGACTAGCGGGTCTTCGGGTACGCAGTATTTT.

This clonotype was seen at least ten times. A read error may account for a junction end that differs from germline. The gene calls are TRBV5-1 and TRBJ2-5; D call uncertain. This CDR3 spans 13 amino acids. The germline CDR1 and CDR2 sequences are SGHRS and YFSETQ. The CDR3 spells CASSLRSQETQYF. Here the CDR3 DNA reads TGTGCCAGCAGTTTGCGTTCCCAAGAGACCCAGTACTTC.

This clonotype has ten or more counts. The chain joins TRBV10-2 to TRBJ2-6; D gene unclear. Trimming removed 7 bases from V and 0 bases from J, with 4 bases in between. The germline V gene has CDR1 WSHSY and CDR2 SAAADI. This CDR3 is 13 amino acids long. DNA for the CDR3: TGCGCCAGCACGACCTCTGGGGCCAACGTCCTGACTTTC. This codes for CASTTSGANVLTF.

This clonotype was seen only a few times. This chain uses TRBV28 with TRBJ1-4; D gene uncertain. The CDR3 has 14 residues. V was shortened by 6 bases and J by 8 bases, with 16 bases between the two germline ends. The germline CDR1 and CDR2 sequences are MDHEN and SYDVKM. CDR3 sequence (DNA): TGTGCCAGCAGAAGGACTGTCGTTAGGGAAAAACTGTTTTTT. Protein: CASRRTVVREKLFF. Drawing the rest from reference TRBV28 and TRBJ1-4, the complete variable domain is DVKVTQSSRYLVKRTGEKVFLECVQDMDHENMFWYRQDPGLGLRLIYFSYDVKMKEKGDIPEGYSVSREKKERFSLILESASTNQTSMYLCASRRTVVREKLFFGSGTQLSVL.

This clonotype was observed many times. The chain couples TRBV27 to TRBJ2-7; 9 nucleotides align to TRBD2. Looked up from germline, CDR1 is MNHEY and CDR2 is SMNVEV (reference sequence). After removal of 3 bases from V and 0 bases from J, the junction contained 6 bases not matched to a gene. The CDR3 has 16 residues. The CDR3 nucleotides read TGTGCCAGCAGTTTGGGGCTAGCGGGGAACTCCTACGAGCAGTACTTC. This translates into CASSLGLAGNSYEQYF.

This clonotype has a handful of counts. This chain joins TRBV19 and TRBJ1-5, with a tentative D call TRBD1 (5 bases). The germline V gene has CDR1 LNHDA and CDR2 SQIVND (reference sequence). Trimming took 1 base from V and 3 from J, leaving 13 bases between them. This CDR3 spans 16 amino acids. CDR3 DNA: TGTGCCAGTAGTATAGCATTGGCGGGGGACAATCAGCCCCAGCATTTT. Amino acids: CASSIALAGDNQPQHF.

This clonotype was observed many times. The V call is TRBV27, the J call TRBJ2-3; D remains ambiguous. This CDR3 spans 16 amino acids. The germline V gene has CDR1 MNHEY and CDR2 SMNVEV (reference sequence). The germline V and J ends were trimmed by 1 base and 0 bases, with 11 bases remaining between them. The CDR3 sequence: CASSLWVSLSTDTQYF. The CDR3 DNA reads TGTGCCAGCAGTTTATGGGTTTCCCTGAGCACAGATACGCAGTATTTT.

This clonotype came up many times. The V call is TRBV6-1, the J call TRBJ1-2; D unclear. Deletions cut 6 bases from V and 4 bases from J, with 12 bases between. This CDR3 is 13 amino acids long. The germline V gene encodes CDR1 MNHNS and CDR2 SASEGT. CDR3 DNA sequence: TGTGCCAGCAGAAACGGGTTCCTCTATGGCTACACCTTC. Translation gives CASRNGFLYGYTF.

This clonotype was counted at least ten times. CDR3 amino acids: CSARDPTGGWTDTQYF. The CDR3 DNA is TGCAGTGCTAGAGATCCGACAGGGGGCTGGACAGATACGCAGTATTTT. V gene TRBV20-1 combines with J gene TRBJ2-3; 10 bases map to TRBD1. Germline V gene lookup returns CDR1 DFQATT and CDR2 SNEGSKA (reference sequence). After removal of 0 bases from V and 3 bases from J, the junction contained 6 bases not matched to a gene. There are 16 residues in the CDR3.

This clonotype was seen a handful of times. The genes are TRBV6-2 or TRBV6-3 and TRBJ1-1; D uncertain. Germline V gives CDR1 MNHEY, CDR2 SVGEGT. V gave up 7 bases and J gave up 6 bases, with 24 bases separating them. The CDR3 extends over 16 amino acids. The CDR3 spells CASISVAGRRGPEAFF. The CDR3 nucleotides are TGTGCCAGCATCAGCGTGGCGGGGAGGAGAGGACCTGAAGCTTTCTTT.

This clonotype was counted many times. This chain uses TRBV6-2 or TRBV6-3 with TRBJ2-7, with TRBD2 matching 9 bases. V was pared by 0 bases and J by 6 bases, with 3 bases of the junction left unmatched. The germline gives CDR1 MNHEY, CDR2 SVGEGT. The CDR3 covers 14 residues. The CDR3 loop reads CASSYSSGSSEQYF. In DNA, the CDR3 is TGTGCCAGCAGTTACTCTAGCGGGAGCTCCGAGCAGTACTTC.

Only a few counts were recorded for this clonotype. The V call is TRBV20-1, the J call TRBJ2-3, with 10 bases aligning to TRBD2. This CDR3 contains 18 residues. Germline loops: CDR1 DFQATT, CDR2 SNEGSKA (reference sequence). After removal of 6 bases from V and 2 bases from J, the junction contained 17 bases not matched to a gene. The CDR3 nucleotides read TGCAGTGCACACCCAGCCCGGGCTAGCGGGAGTACCACAGATACGCAGTATTTT. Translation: CSAHPARASGSTTDTQYF.

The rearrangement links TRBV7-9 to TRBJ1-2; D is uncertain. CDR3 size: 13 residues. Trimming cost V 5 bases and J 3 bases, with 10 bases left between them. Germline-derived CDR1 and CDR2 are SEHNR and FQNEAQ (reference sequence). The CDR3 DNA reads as TGTGCCAGCAGCCTCCCGATTGACTATGGCTACACCTTC. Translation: CASSLPIDYGYTF.

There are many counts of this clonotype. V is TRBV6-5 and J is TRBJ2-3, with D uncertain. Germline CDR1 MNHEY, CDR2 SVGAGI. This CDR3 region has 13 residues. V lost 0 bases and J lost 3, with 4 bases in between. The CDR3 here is CASSYSLTDTQYF. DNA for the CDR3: TGTGCCAGCAGTTACTCCTTAACAGATACGCAGTATTTT.

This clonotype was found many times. The CDR3 spells CASSLAKIDSNQPQHF. CDR3 nucleotides: TGTGCCAGCAGCTTGGCCAAGATTGATAGCAATCAGCCCCAGCATTTT. The chain joins TRBV5-6 to TRBJ1-5; D remains unclear. The CDR3 runs to 16 residues. Germline lookup yields CDR1 SGHDT and CDR2 YYEEEE. V was pared by 0 bases and J by 0 bases, with 10 bases between.

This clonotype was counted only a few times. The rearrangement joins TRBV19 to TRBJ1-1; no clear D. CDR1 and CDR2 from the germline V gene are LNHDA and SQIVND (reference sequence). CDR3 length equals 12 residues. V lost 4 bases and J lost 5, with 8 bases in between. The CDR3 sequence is CASSRLETEAFF. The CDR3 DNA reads TGTGCCAGTAGTAGGCTCGAGACTGAAGCTTTCTTT.

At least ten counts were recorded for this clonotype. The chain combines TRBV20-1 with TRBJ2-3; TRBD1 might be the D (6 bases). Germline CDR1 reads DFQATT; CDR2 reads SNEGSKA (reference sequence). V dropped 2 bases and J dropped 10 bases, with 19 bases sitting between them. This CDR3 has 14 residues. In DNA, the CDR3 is TGCAGTGCTAGAACGGGACGGACAGCCCTATCGCAGTATTTT. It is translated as CSARTGRTALSQYF.